A single sample gave rise to the 14 T cell receptor beta chains below, sequenced in a study of cytomegalovirus exposure and HLA in healthy donors. PCR involved 60 Vbeta and 13 Jbeta primers. Clones were sequenced by immunoSEQ multiplex PCR, and TCRdb holds only the in-frame ones, with some missing. The sample shows about 84,000 clones, roughly 61% of them seen only once. Sequenced sample: PBMCs. Receptors were obtained from a woman aged 35 to 49 in good health and CMV-seropositive.

The V gene is TRBV4-3, the J gene TRBJ1-1; D is undetermined. Germline V gives CDR1 LGHNA, CDR2 YSLEER. CDR3 length: 14 residues. V was shortened by 2 bases and J by 1 base, with 8 bases between the two germline ends. CDR3 region: CASSQWSGNTEAFF. DNA of the CDR3: TGCGCCAGCAGCCAATGGTCGGGGAACACTGAAGCTTTCTTT.

The J gene is TRBJ2-1, the V gene TRBV5-6; TRBD2 matches at 7 bases. Germline V gene data show CDR1 as SGHDT and CDR2 as YYEEEE. This CDR3 has 17 amino acids. The V gene end was trimmed by 5 bases and the J gene end by 1 base; junction bases not matched to a gene: 12. The CDR3 bases are TGTGCCAGCAGTCGCCAGGGCGGGAGTTGGTCCTACAATGAGCAGTTCTTC. Protein: CASSRQGGSWSYNEQFF.

The genes are TRBV10-1 and TRBJ2-2; D is possibly TRBD2 (6 bases). The CDR3 runs 15 residues. V was pared by 3 bases and J by 4 bases, with 12 bases between. CDR1 WNHNN and CDR2 SYGVQD come from the germline V gene (reference sequence). DNA for the CDR3: TGCGCCAGCAGTGATCTACAGGAGGGCACCGGGGAGCTGTTTTTT. It yields the protein CASSDLQEGTGELFF.

The rearrangement links TRBV7-3 to TRBJ2-1, with D uncertain. Trimming removed 1 base at V and 0 bases at J, with 10 bases between. This CDR3 contains 16 residues. Germline-derived CDR1 and CDR2 are SGHTA and FQGTGA. The CDR3, as DNA: TGTGCCAGCAGCTTAAACGGCGGAAGCTCCTACAATGAGCAGTTCTTC. This translates into CASSLNGGSSYNEQFF.

The V call is TRBV4-3, the J call TRBJ2-3, with a tentative D call TRBD2 (5 bases). CDR3 size: 15 residues. Germline assignment: CDR1 LGHNA and CDR2 YSLEER. V shed 1 base and J shed 5 bases, with 13 bases lying between them. DNA of the CDR3: TGCGCCAGCAGCCAAGGCGAGGGTATGAAAGATACGCAGTATTTT. It yields the protein CASSQGEGMKDTQYF.

V usage is TRBV5-4 and J usage is TRBJ2-5, with TRBD2 identical over 8 bases. The CDR3 length is 16 residues. The germline CDR1 and CDR2 sequences are SGHNT and YYREEE (reference sequence). J gave up 4 bases and V 0 bases, and 8 bases lay outside the gene matches. This chain's CDR3 is CASSLDSGRGGETQYF. DNA of the CDR3: TGTGCCAGCAGCTTGGACAGCGGGAGAGGAGGAGAGACCCAGTACTTC.

This clone was detected a few times. V is TRBV7-7 and J is TRBJ2-1, with a tentative D call TRBD2 (6 bases). This CDR3 contains 14 residues. The V end was cut by 5 bases, the J end by 4 bases, with 12 bases between. Germline-derived CDR1 and CDR2 are SSHAT and FNYEAQ (reference sequence). DNA for the CDR3: TGTGCCAGCAGCGAAGCCGGGAGATACAATGAGCAGTTCTTC. Its translation: CASSEAGRYNEQFF.

In its sample, this clone was seen once. CDR3 loop: CASSFLRPGAREKLFF. In DNA, the CDR3 is TGTGCCAGCAGTTTTCTCAGACCTGGGGCCCGGGAAAAACTGTTTTTT. J is TRBJ1-4 and V is TRBV28, with a tentative D call TRBD1 (5 bases). Deletions cut 3 bases from V and 8 bases from J, with 19 bases between. Germline V gene lookup returns CDR1 MDHEN and CDR2 SYDVKM. This CDR3 region has 16 residues. Looking up the rest from reference TRBV28 and TRBJ1-4 gives the full variable domain: DVKVTQSSRYLVKRTGEKVFLECVQDMDHENMFWYRQDPGLGLRLIYFSYDVKMKEKGDIPEGYSVSREKKERFSLILESASTNQTSMYLCASSFLRPGAREKLFFGSGTQLSVL.

The chain links TRBV27 to TRBJ2-7, with 9 bases aligning to TRBD2. The length of the CDR3 is 14 residues. V trimming: 4 bases; J trimming: 5 bases; junction bases outside the gene matches: 6. Germline lookup yields CDR1 MNHEY and CDR2 SMNVEV (reference sequence). The CDR3 DNA is TGTGCCAGCAGTTCACCGGGACTAGCCCACGAGCAGTACTTC. This codes for CASSSPGLAHEQYF.

The rearrangement joins TRBV28 to TRBJ1-4; no clear D gene. CDR1 and CDR2 (germline): MDHEN, SYDVKM. This CDR3 is 16 amino acids long. V lost 5 bases and J 3 bases, leaving 16 bases between the germline ends. The CDR3 reads CASSPASLISNEKLFF. The CDR3 nucleotides are TGTGCCAGCAGTCCCGCATCACTTATTTCTAATGAAAAACTGTTTTTT. The complete variable domain, with remaining parts taken from reference TRBV28 and TRBJ1-4, reads DVKVTQSSRYLVKRTGEKVFLECVQDMDHENMFWYRQDPGLGLRLIYFSYDVKMKEKGDIPEGYSVSREKKERFSLILESASTNQTSMYLCASSPASLISNEKLFFGSGTQLSVL.

Only a few counts were recorded for this clone. The chain carries TRBV5-4 and TRBJ1-6; the D gene is possibly TRBD1 (5 bases). In germline, CDR1 is SGHNT, CDR2 YYREEE (reference sequence). The CDR3 spans 17 residues. The V and J ends lost 4 bases and 7 bases respectively, with 21 bases between them. Written as DNA, the CDR3 is TGTGCCAGCAGCGACCTGGCCGGGGGTTTCCGAAATTCACCCCTCCACTTT. It encodes CASSDLAGGFRNSPLHF. The full variable domain, completed using reference TRBV5-4 and TRBJ1-6, is ETGVTQSPTHLIKTRGQQVTLRCSSQSGHNTVSWYQQALGQGPQFIFQYYREEENGRGNFPPRFSGLQFPNYSSELNVNALELDDSALYLCASSDLAGGFRNSPLHFGNGTRLTVT.

This chain connects TRBV2 to TRBJ1-5; no reliable D call. The length of the CDR3 is 13 residues. V was trimmed by 4 bases and J by 11 bases, leaving 15 bases between them. Germline values: CDR1 SNHLY, CDR2 FYNNEI. The CDR3 is CASSGTEDLAQHF. The CDR3 bases are TGTGCCAGCAGTGGGACTGAGGATCTGGCCCAGCATTTT. Together with reference TRBV2 and TRBJ1-5, the CDR3 gives the full variable domain: EPEVTQTPSHQVTQMGQEVILRCVPISNHLYFYWYRQILGQKVEFLVSFYNNEISEKSEIFDDQFSVERPDGSNFTLKIRSTKLEDSAMYFCASSGTEDLAQHFGDGTRLSIL.

V and J are TRBV28 and TRBJ2-2; D not certain. From germline, CDR1 is MDHEN and CDR2 SYDVKM. CDR3 length: 11 amino acids. V dropped 7 bases and J dropped 3 bases, with 3 bases sitting between them. DNA for the CDR3: TGTGCCAGCACTTACACCGGGGAGCTGTTTTTT. This sequence encodes CASTYTGELFF.

The rearrangement joins TRBV18 to TRBJ2-5; possible D gene TRBD1, 5 bases. The CDR3 has 13 residues. Germline V gene data show CDR1 as KGHSH and CDR2 as LQKENI. V lost 6 bases and J lost 2, with 10 bases in between. CDR3 bases: TGTGCCAGCTCGCAAGGACATCAAGAGACCCAGTACTTC. It is translated as CASSQGHQETQYF.